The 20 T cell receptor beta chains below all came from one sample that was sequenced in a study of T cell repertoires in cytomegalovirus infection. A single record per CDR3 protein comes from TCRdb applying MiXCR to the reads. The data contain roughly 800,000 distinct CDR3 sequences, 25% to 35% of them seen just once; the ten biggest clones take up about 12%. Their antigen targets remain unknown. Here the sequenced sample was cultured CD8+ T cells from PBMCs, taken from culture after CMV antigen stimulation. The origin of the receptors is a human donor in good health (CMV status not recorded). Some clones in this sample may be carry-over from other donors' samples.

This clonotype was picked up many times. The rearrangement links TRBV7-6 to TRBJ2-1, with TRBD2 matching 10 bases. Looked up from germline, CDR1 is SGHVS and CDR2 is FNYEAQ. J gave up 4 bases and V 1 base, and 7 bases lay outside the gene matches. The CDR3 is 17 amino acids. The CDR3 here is CASSLEASGGPYNEQFF. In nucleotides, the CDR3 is TGTGCCAGCAGCTTAGAGGCTAGCGGGGGACCTTACAATGAGCAGTTCTTC. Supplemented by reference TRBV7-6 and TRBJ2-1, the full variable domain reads GAGVSQSPRYKVTKRGQDVALRCDPISGHVSLYWYRQALGQGPEFLTYFNYEAQQDKSGLPNDRFSAERPEGSISTLTIQRTEQRDSAMYRCASSLEASGGPYNEQFFGPGTRLTVL.

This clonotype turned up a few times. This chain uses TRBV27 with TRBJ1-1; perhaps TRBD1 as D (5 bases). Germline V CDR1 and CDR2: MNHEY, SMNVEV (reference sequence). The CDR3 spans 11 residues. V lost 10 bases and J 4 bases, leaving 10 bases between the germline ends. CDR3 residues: CATQGSTEAFF. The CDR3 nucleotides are TGTGCCACCCAGGGATCCACTGAAGCTTTCTTT.

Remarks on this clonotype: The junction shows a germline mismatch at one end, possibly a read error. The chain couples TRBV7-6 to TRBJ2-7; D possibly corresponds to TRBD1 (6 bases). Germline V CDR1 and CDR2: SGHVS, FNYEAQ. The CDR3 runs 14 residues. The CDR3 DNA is TGTGCTAGCAGCTTAGTAGGGGACAACGGCGAGCAGTACTTC. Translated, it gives CASSLVGDNGEQYF.

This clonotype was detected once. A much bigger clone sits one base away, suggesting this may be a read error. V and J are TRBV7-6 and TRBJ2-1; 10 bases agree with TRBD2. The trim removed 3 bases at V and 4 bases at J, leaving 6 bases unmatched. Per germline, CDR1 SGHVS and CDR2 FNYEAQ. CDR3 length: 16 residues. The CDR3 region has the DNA TGTGCCAGCAGCTTGTGGGGACTAGCGCCTTACAATGAGCAGTTCTTC. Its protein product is CASSLWGLAPYNEQFF.

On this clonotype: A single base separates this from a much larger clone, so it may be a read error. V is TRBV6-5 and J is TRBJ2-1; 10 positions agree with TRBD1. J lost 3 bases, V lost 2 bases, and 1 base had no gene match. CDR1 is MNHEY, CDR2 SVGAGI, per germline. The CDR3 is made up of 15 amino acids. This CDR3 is CASSYGQGGYNEQFF. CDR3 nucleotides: TGTGCCAGCAGTTACGGACAGGGGGGCTACAATGAGCAGTTCTTC.

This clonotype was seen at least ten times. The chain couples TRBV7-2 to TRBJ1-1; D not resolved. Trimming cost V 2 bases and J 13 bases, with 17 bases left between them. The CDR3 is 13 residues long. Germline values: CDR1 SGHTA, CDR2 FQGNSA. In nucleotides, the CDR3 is TGTGCCAGCAGCTTACTACAACAGCCGAAGCTTTTCTTT. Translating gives CASSLLQQPKLFF.

The CDR3 is CASSFPRDRASYNEQFF. CDR3 nucleotide sequence: TGTGCCAGCAGCTTTCCCCGGGACAGGGCTTCCTACAATGAGCAGTTCTTC. This chain links TRBV7-9 with TRBJ2-1, with TRBD1 identical over 9 bases. The CDR3 is 17 amino acids. The trim removed 3 bases at V and 1 base at J, leaving 7 bases unmatched. Germline CDR1 SEHNR, CDR2 FQNEAQ (reference sequence).

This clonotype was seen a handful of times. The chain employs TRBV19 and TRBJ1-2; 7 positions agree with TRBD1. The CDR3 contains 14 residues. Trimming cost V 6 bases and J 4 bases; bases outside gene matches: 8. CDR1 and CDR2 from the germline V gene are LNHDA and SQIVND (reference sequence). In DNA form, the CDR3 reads TGTGCCAGTAGCTACAGGGGCAATAGCTATGGCTACACCTTC. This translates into CASSYRGNSYGYTF.

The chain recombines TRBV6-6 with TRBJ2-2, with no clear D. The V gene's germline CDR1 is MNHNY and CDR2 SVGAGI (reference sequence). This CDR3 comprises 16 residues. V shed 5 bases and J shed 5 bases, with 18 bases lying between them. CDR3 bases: TGTGCCAGCAGTCCTTGGGAACTCCGGAAGACCGGGGAGCTGTTTTTT. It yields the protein CASSPWELRKTGELFF.

As DNA, the CDR3 is TGTGCCAGCAGCTTAGAGGGAGACGGAAACACCATATATTTT. Encoded protein: CASSLEGDGNTIYF. The gene calls are TRBV7-9 and TRBJ1-3; D remains ambiguous. This CDR3 region has 14 residues. Trimming removed 1 base from V and 4 bases from J, with 8 bases in between. Looked up from germline, CDR1 is SEHNR and CDR2 is FQNEAQ (reference sequence).

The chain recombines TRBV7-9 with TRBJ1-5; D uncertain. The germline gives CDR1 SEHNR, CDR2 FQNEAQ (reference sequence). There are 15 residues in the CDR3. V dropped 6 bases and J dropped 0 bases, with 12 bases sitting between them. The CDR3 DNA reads TGTGCCAGCAGAGACGGAAGGTATAGCAATCAGCCCCAGCATTTT. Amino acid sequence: CASRDGRYSNQPQHF.

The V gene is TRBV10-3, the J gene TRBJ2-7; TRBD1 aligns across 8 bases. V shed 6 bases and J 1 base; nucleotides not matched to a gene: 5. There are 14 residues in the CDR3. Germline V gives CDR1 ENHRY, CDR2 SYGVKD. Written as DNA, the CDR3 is TGTGCCATCAGATCAGGGGGCGAGTCCTACGAGCAGTACTTC. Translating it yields CAIRSGGESYEQYF.

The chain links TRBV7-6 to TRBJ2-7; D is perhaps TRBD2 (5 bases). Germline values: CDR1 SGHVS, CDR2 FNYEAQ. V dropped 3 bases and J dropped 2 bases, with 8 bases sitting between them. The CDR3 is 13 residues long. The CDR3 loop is CASSFEGTYEQYF. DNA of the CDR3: TGTGCCAGCAGCTTCGAGGGAACCTACGAGCAGTACTTC.

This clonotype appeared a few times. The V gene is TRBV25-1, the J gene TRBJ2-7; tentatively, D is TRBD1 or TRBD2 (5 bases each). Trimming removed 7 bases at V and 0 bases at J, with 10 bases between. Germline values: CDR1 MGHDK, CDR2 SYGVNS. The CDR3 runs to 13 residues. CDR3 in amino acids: CASKGRSSYEQYF. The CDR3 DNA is TGTGCCAGCAAGGGACGGTCCTCCTACGAGCAGTACTTC.

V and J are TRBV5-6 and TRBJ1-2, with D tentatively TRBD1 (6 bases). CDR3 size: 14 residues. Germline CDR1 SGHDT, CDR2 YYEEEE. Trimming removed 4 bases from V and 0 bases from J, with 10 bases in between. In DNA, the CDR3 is TGTGCCAGCAGCACCGGACAGTCTAACTATGGCTACACCTTC. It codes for CASSTGQSNYGYTF.

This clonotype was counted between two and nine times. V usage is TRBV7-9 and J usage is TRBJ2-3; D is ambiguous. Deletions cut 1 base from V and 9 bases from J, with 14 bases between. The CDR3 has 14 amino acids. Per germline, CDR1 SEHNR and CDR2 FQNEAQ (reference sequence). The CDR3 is CASSLVLGKRTQYF. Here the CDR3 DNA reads TGTGCCAGCAGCTTAGTTTTGGGGAAACGAACGCAGTATTTT.

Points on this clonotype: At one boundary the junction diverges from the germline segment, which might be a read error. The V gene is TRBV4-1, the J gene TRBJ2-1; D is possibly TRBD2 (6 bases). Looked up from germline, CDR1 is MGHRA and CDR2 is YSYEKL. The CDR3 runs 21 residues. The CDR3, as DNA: TGCGCCAGCAGCCAAGATCATCCCGGTTTACCGGGGGAACCCTCCGACAATGAGCAGTTCTTC. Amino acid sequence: CASSQDHPGLPGEPSDNEQFF.

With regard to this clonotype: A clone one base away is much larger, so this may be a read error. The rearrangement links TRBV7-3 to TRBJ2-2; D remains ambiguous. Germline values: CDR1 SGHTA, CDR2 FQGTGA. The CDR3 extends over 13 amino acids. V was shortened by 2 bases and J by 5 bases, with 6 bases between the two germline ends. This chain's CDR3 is CASSLLKTGELFF. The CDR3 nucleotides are TGTGCCAGCAGCTTACTGAAGACCGGGGAGCTGTTTTTT.

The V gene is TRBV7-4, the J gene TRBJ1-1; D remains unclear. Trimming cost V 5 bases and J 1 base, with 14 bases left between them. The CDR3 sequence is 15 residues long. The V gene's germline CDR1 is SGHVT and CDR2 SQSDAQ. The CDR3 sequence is CASSARLEGNTEAFF. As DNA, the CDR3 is TGTGCCAGCAGCGCCCGTTTAGAAGGGAACACTGAAGCTTTCTTT. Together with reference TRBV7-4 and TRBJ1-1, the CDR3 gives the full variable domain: GAGVSQSPRYKVAKRGRDVALRCDSISGHVTLYWYRQTLGQGSEVLTYSQSDAQRDKSGRPSGRFSAERPERSVSTLKIQRTEQGDSAVYLCASSARLEGNTEAFFGQGTRLTVV.

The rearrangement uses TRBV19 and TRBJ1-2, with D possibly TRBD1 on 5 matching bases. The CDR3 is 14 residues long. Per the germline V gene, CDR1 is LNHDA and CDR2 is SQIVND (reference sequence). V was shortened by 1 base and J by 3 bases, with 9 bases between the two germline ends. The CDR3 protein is CASSIVQGDYGYTF. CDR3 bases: TGTGCCAGTAGTATAGTCCAGGGTGACTATGGCTACACCTTC. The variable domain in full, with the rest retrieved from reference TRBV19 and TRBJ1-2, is DGGITQSPKYLFRKEGQNVTLSCEQNLNHDAMYWYRQDPGQGLRLIYYSQIVNDFQKGDIAEGYSVSREKKESFPLTVTSAQKNPTAFYLCASSIVQGDYGYTFGSGTRLTVV.